The rows below give T cell receptor beta chains drawn from one sample of a study of T cell clonotyping in hematopoietic cell transplantation. The method was immunoSEQ multiplex PCR; TCRdb's version includes in-frame clones alone and lacks a portion of them. The sample has tens of thousands of clones; 86% are singletons. The source was peripheral blood mononuclear cells, collected before stem cell transplant. The source of these receptors is a man in his sixties with biphenotypic leukemia. Some clones in this sample may be carry-over from other donors' samples. The CDR3 runs from the conserved cysteine through the conserved F or W. The D gene is left open where the match is weak. Clone size appears in some rows only: once, few, many, or a class for an expanded clone.

D | size | J | V | DNA | CDR3
- | - | TRBJ1-3 | TRBV28 | TGTGCCAGCAGTATGCCCTCCAGAAACACCATATATTTT | CASSMPSRNTIYF
- | - | TRBJ1-1 | TRBV19 | TGTGCCAGTAGTCATGGACTGCTGAACACTGAAGCTTTCTTT | CASSHGLLNTEAFF
- | - | TRBJ2-5 | TRBV11-2 | TGTGCCAGCAGCTTGGGCAGATGGGAAGAGACCCAGTACTTC | CASSLGRWEETQYF
TRBD1 | - | TRBJ1-1 | TRBV5-6 | TGTGCCAGCAGCCAAGACAGGGTAAATTCGAACACTGAAGCTTTCTTT | CASSQDRVNSNTEAFF
- | - | TRBJ2-7 | TRBV25-1 | TGTGCCAGCTCCGCCGGCGGGGCCGACGAGCAGTACTTC | CASSAGGADEQYF
TRBD1 | - | TRBJ1-5 | TRBV5-1 | TGCGCCAGCAGCCCGCTGGCGGTGACAGGGCGCAATCAGCCCCAGCATTTT | CASSPLAVTGRNQPQHF
- | - | TRBJ2-3 | TRBV28 | TGTGCCAGCAAAGAGGGCCGGGGTCCAGATACGCAGTATTTT | CASKEGRGPDTQYF
- | - | TRBJ2-3 | TRBV19 | TGTGCCAGTAGTTCCTATTCGGATACGCAGTATTTT | CASSSYSDTQYF
- | - | TRBJ1-1 | TRBV6-5 | TGTGCCAGCAGTCAAATAGACACTGAAGCTTTCTTT | CASSQIDTEAFF
TRBD1 | - | TRBJ1-4 | TRBV4-2 | TGTGCCAGCAGTCCGGGACAGGGTACGGAAAAACTGTTTTTT | CASSPGQGTEKLFF
TRBD1 | - | TRBJ2-1 | TRBV4-3 | TGCGCCAGCACCGCAACCTTTGGGGGACAGGGAACTAGGGTTGAGCAGTTCTTC | CASTATFGGQGTRVEQFF
TRBD1 | - | TRBJ2-7 | TRBV7-9 | TGTGCCAGCAGCTGGACAGGAGAGCAGTACTTC | CASSWTGEQYF
TRBD1 | - | TRBJ2-3 | TRBV6-4 | TGTGCCAGCAGTGCCAACAGGGGAGATACGCAGTATTTT | CASSANRGDTQYF
- | once | TRBJ2-3 | TRBV7-2 | TGTGCCAGCAGCTTATCGGCAACGGGGGTTTTTCCGCAGTATTTT | CASSLSATGVFPQYF
- | - | TRBJ2-7 | TRBV5-6 | TGTGCCAGCAGCTTTTCAGGGAGGTCCTCCTACGAGCAGTACTTC | CASSFSGRSSYEQYF
- | once | TRBJ2-5 | TRBV5-4 | TGTGCCAGCAGCATAACATCTGCAGTACAAGAGACCCAGTACTTC | CASSITSAVQETQYF
- | once | TRBJ1-3 | TRBV30 | TGTGCCTGGAGTACCCGGACGGCGAGCTCTGGAAACACCATATATTTT | CAWSTRTASSGNTIYF
TRBD1 | - | TRBJ2-1 | TRBV18 | TGTGCCAGCTCAGGGCCGGGACAGGGATTTACTGAGCAGTTCTTC | CASSGPGQGFTEQFF
- | - | TRBJ2-7 | TRBV7-6 | TGTGCCAGCAGCGAAGTGGGTGCAGATGGCGAGCAGTACTTC | CASSEVGADGEQYF
- | - | TRBJ1-1 | TRBV29-1 | TGCAGCGTTGCCGCAATCGACAGGAACACTGAAGCTTTCTTT | CSVAAIDRNTEAFF
- | - | TRBJ2-1 | TRBV2 | TGTGCCAGGAGGGGTAGCGTAGGTGAGCAGTTCTTC | CARRGSVGEQFF
TRBD2 | once | TRBJ2-3 | TRBV9 | TGTGCCAGCAGCGTAGGACTAGCGCACACAGATACGCAGTATTTT | CASSVGLAHTDTQYF
- | - | TRBJ1-5 | TRBV7-2 | TGTGCCAGCAGCTCAGCGATGGGTCAGCCCCAGCATTTT | CASSSAMGQPQHF
- | - | TRBJ2-7 | TRBV29-1 | TGCAGCGCCTCAAAGGGGGGGCTTGAGCAGTACTTC | CSASKGGLEQYF
- | - | TRBJ2-5 | TRBV2 | TGTGCCAGCAGTGAGTTAGTAGAGACCCAGTACTTC | CASSELVETQYF
TRBD2 | - | TRBJ2-7 | TRBV29-1 | TGCAGCGTCCTAGCGGGAGCGCTCTACGAGCAGTACTTC | CSVLAGALYEQYF
- | - | TRBJ2-7 | TRBV7-9 | TGTGCCAGCAGCTTAACCTACAGAGTCGGCGAGCAGTACTTC | CASSLTYRVGEQYF
- | - | TRBJ1-2 | TRBV9 | TGTGCCAGCAGCGGTGAGCAGAACTATGGCTACACCTTC | CASSGEQNYGYTF
- | - | TRBJ1-1 | TRBV6-5 | TGTGCCAGCACCCCCGAACCGGATACGAACACTGAAGCTTTCTTT | CASTPEPDTNTEAFF
- | - | TRBJ2-5 | TRBV7-2 | TGTGCCAGCAGCTTAGTAAGCGGGCGTCGGGGAGAGACCCAGTACTTC | CASSLVSGRRGETQYF
TRBD1 | - | TRBJ2-2 | TRBV11-3 | TGTGCCAGCAGCCCGGGACAGGGGAACACCGGGGAGCTGTTTTTT | CASSPGQGNTGELFF
TRBD2 | - | TRBJ2-5 | TRBV30 | TGTGCCTGGAGTTATGAGCGGGGAGAAGAGACCCAGTACTTC | CAWSYERGEETQYF
TRBD2 | - | TRBJ2-7 | TRBV7-2 | TGTGCCAGCAGCTTGTGGGGCTCGGCGGGAGGGGGGGAGTACTTC | CASSLWGSAGGGEYF
TRBD2 | - | TRBJ2-1 | TRBV19 | TGTGCCAGTAGCATACAACTAGCGGGGGGGCAGTTCTTC | CASSIQLAGGQFF
- | - | TRBJ2-1 | TRBV4-1 | TGCGCCAGCAGCCGTCGGGAGACCAGCTCCTACAATGAGCAGTTCTTC | CASSRRETSSYNEQFF
- | - | TRBJ1-2 | TRBV28 | TGTGCCAGCAGTTTGCAGGGATACCAAGGCGGCTACACCTTC | CASSLQGYQGGYTF
- | few | TRBJ2-7 | TRBV7-2 | TGTGCCAGCACCACGACAGGGCGGGACCACGAGCAGTACTTC | CASTTTGRDHEQYF
TRBD1 | - | TRBJ1-5 | TRBV19 | TGTGCCAGTATTGGCCCAGGGGGCGGGCGGCCCCAGCATTTT | CASIGPGGGRPQHF
- | - | TRBJ2-3 | TRBV9 | TGTGCCAGCAGCGTAGACCGATCGGGTTGGGATACGCAGTATTTT | CASSVDRSGWDTQYF
TRBD1 | - | TRBJ1-5 | TRBV19 | TGTGCCAGTAGTCCTCCAGGGGGCCGACAGCCCCAGCATTTT | CASSPPGGRQPQHF